This T cell receptor (beta chain) emerged from a study of OX40 agonist ivuxolimab in advanced cancers. Study outcomes and limitations: By week 6 at 0.1 to 3.0 mg/kg, blood CD4+ and CD8+ T cells had expanded clonally.

This clone was detected only once. Its antigen is not identified. Sequencing used immunoSEQ multiplex PCR; TCRdb keeps in-frame clones, though not all of them. The repertoire holds tens of thousands of clones, with about 94% as singletons. Blood got drawn at baseline, again on cycle 4 day 1, and then on cycle 7 day 1. Trimming shortened V by 0 bases and J by 2 bases, and 8 bases separated the two germline ends. CDR1 LGHNA and CDR2 YSLEER come from the germline V gene. The CDR3 is 14 amino acids. This sequence joins TRBV4-3 and TRBJ2-7, with a weak D call TRBD1 (6 bases). The receptor's source is an adult with an advanced solid tumor such as melanoma, head and neck, liver or kidney cancer. The source material was CD4+ or CD8+ T cells sorted from blood, sampled in a trial of the OX40 agonist ivuxolimab. The CDR3 protein is CASSQDRGPYEQYF. The CDR3 nucleotides are TGCGCCAGCAGCCAAGACAGGGGTCCCTACGAGCAGTACTTC.